This T cell receptor beta chain is from a study of control samples from healthy donors and cancer patients. There are 13 residues in the CDR3. The V and J ends lost 7 bases and 2 bases respectively, with 12 bases between them. Germline loops: CDR1 GTSNPN, CDR2 SVGIG (reference sequence). Generated by immunoSEQ multiplex PCR, the TCRdb table keeps only in-frame clones and is missing some. Of approximately 130,000 clones in the sample, around nine tenths are singletons; the top ten hold roughly an eighth. The chain joins TRBV30 to TRBJ1-3; the D is unclear. The receptor was derived from a man aged 25-45 years in good health. Sequenced material: blood. CDR3 in DNA: TGTGCCTTCTCGGAGGTAGCTGGAAACACCATATATTTT. This gives the protein CAFSEVAGNTIYF.